This TCR beta chain was identified in a study of post-analysis software for immune sequencing data. Findings of the study overall: For normalized Chao1 diversity, multiple sclerosis patients scored significantly lower than controls did.

Libraries were made from TCR beta cDNA, and they carried unique molecular identifiers. MiXCR, applied by TCRdb to the PCR reads, yields one record per CDR3 protein. The table records around 440,000 distinct CDR3 sequences, approximately 46% of them present only once. Remarks on this clonotype: Its cognate antigen is unknown.

The TCR comes from a girl under 18 with multiple sclerosis. The sequenced sample consisted of blood.

The CDR3 bases are TGTGCCAGCAGCCGGCCGGACAGAGGCGAGCAGTACTTC. It codes for CASSRPDRGEQYF. This sequence joins TRBV4-2 and TRBJ2-7, with a tentative D call TRBD1 (6 bases). The CDR3 has 13 residues. The ends were cut back, 4 bases at V and 6 bases at J, with 13 bases in the middle. CDR1 is LGHNA, CDR2 YNFKEQ, per germline.